The 22 T cell receptor beta chains listed next were all sequenced from one sample in a study of cytomegalovirus exposure and HLA in healthy donors. Primers for the PCR totalled 60 Vbeta and 13 Jbeta. The assay was immunoSEQ multiplex PCR, and TCRdb's table has in-frame clones only and misses some. The table records roughly 100,000 clones, 70% to 80% of them present only once. The sample comprised PBMCs. The receptors come from a boy younger than 18 in good health and CMV-seronegative.

The rearrangement joins TRBV7-8 to TRBJ2-7; a possible D gene is TRBD2 (7 bases). V was cut by 7 bases and J by 2 bases, with 12 bases left in between. Germline-derived CDR1 and CDR2 are SGHVS and FQNEAQ. CDR3 length: 13 residues. CDR3 sequence: CASTTGLAYEQYF. Here the CDR3 DNA reads TGTGCCAGCACGACAGGACTAGCCTACGAGCAGTACTTC. The whole variable domain, remainder taken from reference TRBV7-8 and TRBJ2-7, is GAGVSQSPRYKVAKRGQDVALRCDPISGHVSLFWYQQALGQGPEFLTYFQNEAQLDKSGLPSDRFFAERPEGSVSTLKIQRTQQEDSAVYLCASTTGLAYEQYFGPGTRLTVT.

The chain carries TRBV28 and TRBJ1-1, with 11 nucleotides matching TRBD1. The V and J ends lost 4 bases and 0 bases, in that order; junction bases with no gene match: 7. CDR3 length equals 17 residues. Per the germline V gene, CDR1 is MDHEN and CDR2 is SYDVKM. The CDR3 DNA reads TGTGCCAGCAGTTGGACAGGGGGCGACCCGTTGAACACTGAAGCTTTCTTT. Amino acid sequence: CASSWTGGDPLNTEAFF.

The gene calls are TRBV6-1 and TRBJ2-3; TRBD2 agrees at 7 bases. V gave up 3 bases and J gave up 1 base; unmatched junction bases: 10. CDR1 is MNHNS, CDR2 SASEGT, per germline. The CDR3 is 17 amino acids. The CDR3 loop is CASSDGLVGRGTDTQYF. The CDR3 DNA is TGTGCCAGCAGTGATGGACTAGTAGGACGGGGCACAGATACGCAGTATTTT.

This clone was recorded once. This chain connects TRBV5-1 to TRBJ2-1, with 7 bases matching TRBD2. J lost 7 bases, V lost 4 bases, and 14 bases had no gene match. The CDR3 sequence is 16 residues long. In germline, CDR1 is SGHRS, CDR2 YFSETQ. CDR3 in DNA: TGCGCCAGCAGCCCGACAGCGGCGGGAGCTTTAAATGAGCAGTTCTTC. Protein product: CASSPTAAGALNEQFF.

The chain links TRBV28 to TRBJ2-4; 7 bases match TRBD1. V shed 9 bases, J shed 0 bases, and the junction held 5 bases outside the gene matches. CDR3 length equals 14 residues. The germline CDR1 and CDR2 sequences are MDHEN and SYDVKM. The CDR3 bases are TGTGCCAGTAGGGACAGTTTAGCCAAAAACATTCAGTACTTC. This translates into CASRDSLAKNIQYF.

The gene calls are TRBV5-4 and TRBJ1-2; D possibly corresponds to TRBD1 (5 bases). This CDR3 has 17 residues. Trimming took off 3 bases at V and 3 bases at J, with 21 bases between the two ends. The germline CDR1 and CDR2 sequences are SGHNT and YYREEE (reference sequence). CDR3 protein: CASSSASNWGLDYGYTF. The CDR3 DNA follows: TGTGCCAGCAGCTCCGCTAGTAACTGGGGCCTCGACTATGGCTACACCTTC.

The V and J genes are TRBV28 and TRBJ2-7; 7 nucleotides align to TRBD1. Germline V gene lookup returns CDR1 MDHEN and CDR2 SYDVKM. The CDR3 loop spans 15 amino acids. V trimming: 4 bases; J trimming: 2 bases; junction bases outside the gene matches: 8. CDR3 region: CASSYPGQTTYEQYF. In nucleotides, the CDR3 is TGTGCCAGCAGTTACCCGGGACAGACGACCTACGAGCAGTACTTC.

This chain joins TRBV5-6 and TRBJ2-4; the match to TRBD2 covers 7 bases. The CDR3 is made up of 15 amino acids. V shed 1 base and J 1 base; nucleotides not matched to a gene: 2. Looked up from germline, CDR1 is SGHDT and CDR2 is YYEEEE. The CDR3 DNA is TGTGCCAGCAGCTTGAGCGGGGCGGCCAAAAACATTCAGTACTTC. Its translation is CASSLSGAAKNIQYF.

This clone was recorded a few times. This chain connects TRBV4-3 to TRBJ1-6; TRBD1 aligns across 10 bases. CDR3 size: 16 residues. V trimming: 0 bases; J trimming: 9 bases; junction bases outside the gene matches: 5. Germline CDR1 and CDR2: LGHNA and YSLEER. CDR3 sequence reads: CASSQDRGTGASPLHF. CDR3 coding DNA: TGCGCCAGCAGCCAAGATCGTGGGACAGGGGCTTCACCCCTCCACTTT.

The V gene is TRBV9, the J gene TRBJ2-1, with D maybe TRBD2 (5 bases). V was cut by 4 bases and J by 5 bases, with 16 bases left in between. CDR1 SGDLS and CDR2 YYNGEE come from the germline V gene. The CDR3 loop spans 15 amino acids. The CDR3 DNA follows: TGTGCCAGCAGCCCCTGGGGAGCGCCCAACAATGAGCAGTTCTTC. Protein sequence: CASSPWGAPNNEQFF.

The genes are TRBV6-5 and TRBJ1-1; D not resolved. Trimming stripped 11 bases from V and 2 bases from J, with 21 bases between. Germline loops: CDR1 MNHEY, CDR2 SVGAGI. CDR3 length: 15 amino acids. CDR3 sequence reads: CARLLSGRENTEAFF. DNA for the CDR3: TGTGCCCGTCTTTTGAGCGGTCGGGAAAACACTGAAGCTTTCTTT.

This chain links TRBV5-4 with TRBJ2-1; 8 nucleotides line up with TRBD2. After removal of 2 bases from V and 3 bases from J, the junction contained 4 bases not matched to a gene. The CDR3 contains 15 residues. Germline assignment: CDR1 SGHNT and CDR2 YYREEE (reference sequence). The CDR3 loop is CASSFSGTSYNEQFF. The DNA of the CDR3 is TGTGCCAGCAGCTTCTCCGGGACTAGCTACAATGAGCAGTTCTTC.

This clone was detected ten times or more. This rearrangement joins TRBV25-1 to TRBJ2-2, with 9 bases aligning to TRBD1. Trimming took 3 bases from V and 3 from J; bases not matched to a gene: 2. The germline V gene encodes CDR1 MGHDK and CDR2 SYGVNS. CDR3 length equals 15 residues. CDR3 sequence (DNA): TGTGCCAGCAGTGATGGGACAGGGCACACCGGGGAGCTGTTTTTT. It codes for CASSDGTGHTGELFF.

The CDR3 DNA follows: TGCAGCGTTTTGCCGGGCGAGGGCTACAATGAGCAGTTCTTC. Protein product: CSVLPGEGYNEQFF. This sequence joins TRBV29-1 and TRBJ2-1; D possibly corresponds to TRBD2 (5 bases). This CDR3 region has 14 residues. From germline, CDR1 is SQVTM and CDR2 ANQGSEA. The V and J ends lost 5 bases and 3 bases respectively, with 14 bases between them.

The J gene is TRBJ2-7, the V gene TRBV19, with 12 positions matching TRBD2. Germline CDR1 reads LNHDA; CDR2 reads SQIVND (reference sequence). V shed 6 bases, J shed 2 bases, and the junction held 2 bases outside the gene matches. This CDR3 contains 14 residues. As DNA, the CDR3 is TGTGCCAGTAGCCGGACTAGCGGGACCTACGAGCAGTACTTC. Residues: CASSRTSGTYEQYF.

This chain links TRBV5-1 with TRBJ1-5; 10 bases match TRBD1. The CDR3 extends over 16 amino acids. Germline lookup yields CDR1 SGHRS and CDR2 YFSETQ. The J segment lost 0 bases and the V segment lost 8 bases, leaving 8 bases of the junction unmatched. In nucleotides, the CDR3 is TGCGCCAGACCCGGGACAGGGGACGCTAGCAATCAGCCCCAGCATTTT. Translated: CARPGTGDASNQPQHF.

A single count supports this clone. This rearrangement joins TRBV2 to TRBJ2-5; 7 positions match TRBD2. The V gene end was trimmed by 2 bases and the J gene end by 9 bases; junction bases not matched to a gene: 12. Looked up from germline, CDR1 is SNHLY and CDR2 is FYNNEI. The CDR3 has 15 residues. The CDR3 coding sequence is TGTGCCAGCAGTGAATTCCAACTAGCGTTCGACCCCCAGTACTTC. Encoded protein: CASSEFQLAFDPQYF.

V gene TRBV4-3 combines with J gene TRBJ2-1; perhaps TRBD2 as D (5 bases). Trimming took 6 bases from V and 0 from J, leaving 12 bases between them. Germline lookup yields CDR1 LGHNA and CDR2 YSLEER. This CDR3 contains 15 residues. The CDR3 bases are TGCGCCAGCAGTCCGAGGGCCCGCTCCTACAATGAGCAGTTCTTC. As protein: CASSPRARSYNEQFF.

V gene TRBV28 combines with J gene TRBJ1-3, with D maybe TRBD1 (6 bases). Germline V gene data show CDR1 as MDHEN and CDR2 as SYDVKM. The V end lost 4 bases, the J end lost 8 bases, and 15 bases lay between the germline ends. This CDR3 comprises 14 residues. Here the CDR3 DNA reads TGTGCCAGCAGTTCCCAGGGGACGTTTCACACCATATATTTT. It codes for CASSSQGTFHTIYF. The variable domain in full, completed from reference TRBV28 and TRBJ1-3, reads DVKVTQSSRYLVKRTGEKVFLECVQDMDHENMFWYRQDPGLGLRLIYFSYDVKMKEKGDIPEGYSVSREKKERFSLILESASTNQTSMYLCASSSQGTFHTIYFGEGSWLTVV.

The chain recombines TRBV10-3 with TRBJ1-1, with 7 bases lining up with TRBD1. The CDR3 loop spans 15 amino acids. J gave up 4 bases and V 1 base, and 6 bases lay outside the gene matches. CDR1 ENHRY and CDR2 SYGVKD come from the germline V gene. The CDR3 DNA follows: TGTGCCATCAGTGAGTACGTGGACAGGCGCACTGAAGCTTTCTTT. Translating it yields CAISEYVDRRTEAFF.

The count of this clone is one. The chain combines TRBV15 with TRBJ1-4, with D hard to call. The V end was cut by 4 bases, the J end by 2 bases, with 23 bases between. The CDR3 covers 19 residues. CDR1 and CDR2 (germline): LNHNV, YYDKDF (reference sequence). CDR3: CATSMSSLLSLATNEKLFF. The CDR3, as DNA: TGTGCCACCAGCATGTCATCCCTACTTTCACTTGCCACTAATGAAAAACTGTTTTTT.

The rearrangement uses TRBV27 and TRBJ2-6; D unresolved. The CDR3 runs to 15 residues. Germline values: CDR1 MNHEY, CDR2 SMNVEV (reference sequence). V lost 6 bases to trimming and J lost 0 bases, with 9 bases between them. The CDR3 region is CASRIQSSGANVLTF. In nucleotides, the CDR3 is TGTGCCAGCAGAATACAGAGCTCTGGGGCCAACGTCCTGACTTTC.